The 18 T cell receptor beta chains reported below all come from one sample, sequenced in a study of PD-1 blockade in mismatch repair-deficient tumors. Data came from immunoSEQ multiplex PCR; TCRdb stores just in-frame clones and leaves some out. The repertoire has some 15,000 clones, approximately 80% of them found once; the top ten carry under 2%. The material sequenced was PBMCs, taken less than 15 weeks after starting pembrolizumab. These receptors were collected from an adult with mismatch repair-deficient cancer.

The CDR3: CASSFEQGAYGYTF. The DNA for the CDR3 is TGTGCCAGCAGTTTTGAACAGGGGGCGTATGGCTACACCTTC. The chain links TRBV28 to TRBJ1-2, with 9 nucleotides matching TRBD1. Trimming cost V 3 bases and J 5 bases; bases outside gene matches: 4. The CDR3 sequence is 14 residues long. CDR1 MDHEN and CDR2 SYDVKM come from the germline V gene.

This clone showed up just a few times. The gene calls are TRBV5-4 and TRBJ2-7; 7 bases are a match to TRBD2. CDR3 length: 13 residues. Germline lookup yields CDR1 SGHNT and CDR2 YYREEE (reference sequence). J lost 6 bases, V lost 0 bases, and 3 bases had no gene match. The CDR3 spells CASSLGGGGEQYF. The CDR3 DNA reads TGTGCCAGCAGCTTGGGAGGCGGGGGCGAGCAGTACTTC. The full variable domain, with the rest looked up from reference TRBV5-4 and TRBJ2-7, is ETGVTQSPTHLIKTRGQQVTLRCSSQSGHNTVSWYQQALGQGPQFIFQYYREEENGRGNFPPRFSGLQFPNYSSELNVNALELDDSALYLCASSLGGGGEQYFGPGTRLTVT.

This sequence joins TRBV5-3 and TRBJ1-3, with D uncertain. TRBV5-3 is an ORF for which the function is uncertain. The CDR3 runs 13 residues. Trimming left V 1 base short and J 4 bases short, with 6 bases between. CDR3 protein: CARSLSGGNTIYF. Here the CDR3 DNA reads TGTGCCAGAAGCTTGTCCGGGGGAAACACCATATATTTT.

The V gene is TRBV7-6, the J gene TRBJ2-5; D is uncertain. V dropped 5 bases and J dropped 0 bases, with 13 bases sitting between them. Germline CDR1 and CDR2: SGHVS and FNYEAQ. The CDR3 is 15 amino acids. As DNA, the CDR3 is TGTGCCAGCAGCAGCTTATTTGAGGACCAAGAGACCCAGTACTTC. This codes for CASSSLFEDQETQYF.

CDR3 amino acids: CASSPLGGNEQFF. In DNA form, the CDR3 reads TGTGCCAGCAGTCCCCTGGGGGGCAATGAGCAGTTCTTC. The V and J genes are TRBV28 and TRBJ2-1, with a possible D match to TRBD2 (6 bases). With 5 bases removed from V and 6 bases from J, the gap between germline ends came to 11 bases. This CDR3 region has 13 residues. Looked up from germline, CDR1 is MDHEN and CDR2 is SYDVKM.

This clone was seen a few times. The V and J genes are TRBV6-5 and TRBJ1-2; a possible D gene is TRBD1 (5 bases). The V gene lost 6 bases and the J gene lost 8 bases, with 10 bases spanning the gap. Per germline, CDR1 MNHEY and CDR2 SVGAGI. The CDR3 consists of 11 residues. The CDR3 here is CASSDSEGYTF. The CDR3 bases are TGTGCCAGCAGCGACAGTGAGGGCTACACCTTC.

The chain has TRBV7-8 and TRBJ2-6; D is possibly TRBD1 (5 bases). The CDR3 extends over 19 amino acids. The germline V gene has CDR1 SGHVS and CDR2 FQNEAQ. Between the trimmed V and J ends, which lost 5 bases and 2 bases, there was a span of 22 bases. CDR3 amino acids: CASSPRHDSSHTGANVLTF. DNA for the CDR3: TGTGCCAGCAGCCCCAGACACGACAGCAGCCACACTGGGGCCAACGTCCTGACTTTC.

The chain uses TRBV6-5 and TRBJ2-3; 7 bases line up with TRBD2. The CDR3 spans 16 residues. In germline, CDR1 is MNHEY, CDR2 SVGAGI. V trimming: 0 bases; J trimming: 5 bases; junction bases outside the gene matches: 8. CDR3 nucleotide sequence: TGTGCCAGCAGTTACTCGGTTAGCGGGCATGGAGATACGCAGTATTTT. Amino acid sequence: CASSYSVSGHGDTQYF.

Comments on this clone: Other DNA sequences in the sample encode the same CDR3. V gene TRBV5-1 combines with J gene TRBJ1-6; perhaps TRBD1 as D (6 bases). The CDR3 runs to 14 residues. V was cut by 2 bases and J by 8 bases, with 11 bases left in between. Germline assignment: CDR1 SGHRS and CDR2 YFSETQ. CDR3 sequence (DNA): TGCGCCAGCAGCTTAGGAGGGGGGGATTCACCCCTCCACTTT. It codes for CASSLGGGDSPLHF.

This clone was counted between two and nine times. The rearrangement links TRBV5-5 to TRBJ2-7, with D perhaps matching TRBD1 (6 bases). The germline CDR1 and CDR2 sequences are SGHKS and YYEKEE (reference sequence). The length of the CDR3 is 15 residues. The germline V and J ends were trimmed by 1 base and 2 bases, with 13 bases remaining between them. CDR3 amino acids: CASSLLTGYTYEQYF. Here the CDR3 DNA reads TGTGCCAGCAGCTTGCTAACAGGGTACACCTACGAGCAGTACTTC. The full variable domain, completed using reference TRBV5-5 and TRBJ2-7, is DAGVTQSPTHLIKTRGQQVTLRCSPISGHKSVSWYQQVLGQGPQFIFQYYEKEERGRGNFPDRFSARQFPNYSSELNVNALLLGDSALYLCASSLLTGYTYEQYFGPGTRLTVT.

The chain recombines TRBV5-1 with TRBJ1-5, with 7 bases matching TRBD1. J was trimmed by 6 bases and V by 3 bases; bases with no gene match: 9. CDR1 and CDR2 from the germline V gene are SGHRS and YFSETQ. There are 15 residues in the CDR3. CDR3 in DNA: TGCGCCAGCAGCTCAACAGGGGACCCTACTCAGCCCCAGCATTTT. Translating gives CASSSTGDPTQPQHF.

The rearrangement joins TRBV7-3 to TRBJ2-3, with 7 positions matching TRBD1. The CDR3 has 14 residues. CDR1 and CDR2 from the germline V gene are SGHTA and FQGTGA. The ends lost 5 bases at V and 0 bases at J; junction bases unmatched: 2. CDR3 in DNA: TGTGCCAGCAGCCAGACAGGGAGCACAGATACGCAGTATTTT. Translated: CASSQTGSTDTQYF.

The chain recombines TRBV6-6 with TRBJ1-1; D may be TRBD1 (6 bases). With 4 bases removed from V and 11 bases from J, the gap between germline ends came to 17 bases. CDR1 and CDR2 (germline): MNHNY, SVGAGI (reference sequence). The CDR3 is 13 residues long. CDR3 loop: CASSSSTGSVAFF. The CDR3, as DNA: TGTGCCAGCAGTTCCTCAACAGGGAGTGTTGCTTTCTTT.

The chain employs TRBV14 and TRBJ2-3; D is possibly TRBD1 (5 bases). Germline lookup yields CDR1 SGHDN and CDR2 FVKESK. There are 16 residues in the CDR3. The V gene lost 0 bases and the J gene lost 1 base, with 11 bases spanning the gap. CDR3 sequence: CASSQDQTARTDTQYF. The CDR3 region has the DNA TGTGCCAGCAGCCAAGACCAGACAGCCCGCACAGATACGCAGTATTTT.

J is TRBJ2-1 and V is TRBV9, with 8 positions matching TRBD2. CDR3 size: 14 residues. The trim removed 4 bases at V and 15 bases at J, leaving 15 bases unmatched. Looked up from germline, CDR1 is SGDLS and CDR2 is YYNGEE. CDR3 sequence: CASSPSGSWSNVFF. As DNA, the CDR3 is TGTGCCAGCAGCCCCAGCGGGAGTTGGTCTAACGTGTTCTTC.

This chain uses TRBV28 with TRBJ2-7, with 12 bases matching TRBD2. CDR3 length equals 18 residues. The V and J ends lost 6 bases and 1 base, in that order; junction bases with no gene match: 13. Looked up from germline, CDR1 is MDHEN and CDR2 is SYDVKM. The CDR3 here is CASSNRGLAGGRSYEQYF. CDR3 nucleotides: TGTGCCAGCAGCAACCGGGGGCTAGCGGGAGGGAGGTCCTACGAGCAGTACTTC.

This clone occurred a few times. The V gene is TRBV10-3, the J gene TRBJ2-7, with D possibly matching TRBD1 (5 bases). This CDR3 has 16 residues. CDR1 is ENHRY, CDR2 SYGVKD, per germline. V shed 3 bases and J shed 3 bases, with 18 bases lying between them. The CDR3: CAISDVGASFGYEQYF. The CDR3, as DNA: TGTGCCATCAGTGATGTTGGGGCTAGTTTCGGCTACGAGCAGTACTTC.

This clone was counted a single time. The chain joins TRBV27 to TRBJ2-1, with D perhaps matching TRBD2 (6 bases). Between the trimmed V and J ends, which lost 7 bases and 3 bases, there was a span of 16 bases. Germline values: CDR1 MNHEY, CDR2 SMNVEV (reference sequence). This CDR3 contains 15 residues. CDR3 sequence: CASTRPGLHYNEQFF. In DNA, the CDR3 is TGTGCCAGCACTCGCCCGGGACTTCACTACAATGAGCAGTTCTTC.